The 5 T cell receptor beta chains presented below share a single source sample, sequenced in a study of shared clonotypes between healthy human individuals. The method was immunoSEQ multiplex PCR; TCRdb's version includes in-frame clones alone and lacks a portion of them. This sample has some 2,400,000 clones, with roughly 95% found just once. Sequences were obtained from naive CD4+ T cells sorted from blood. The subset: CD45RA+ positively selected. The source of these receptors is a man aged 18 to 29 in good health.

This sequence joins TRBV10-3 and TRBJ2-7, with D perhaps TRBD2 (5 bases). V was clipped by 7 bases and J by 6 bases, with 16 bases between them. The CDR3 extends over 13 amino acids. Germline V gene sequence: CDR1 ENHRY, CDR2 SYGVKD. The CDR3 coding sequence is TGTGCCATCACTAGTGGATACGAGGGCGAGCAGTACTTC. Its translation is CAITSGYEGEQYF.

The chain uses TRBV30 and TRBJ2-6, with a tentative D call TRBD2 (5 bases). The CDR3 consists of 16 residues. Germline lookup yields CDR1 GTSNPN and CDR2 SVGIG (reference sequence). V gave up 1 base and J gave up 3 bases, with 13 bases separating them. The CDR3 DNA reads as TGTGCCTGGAGTGACATAAGGGAGAATGGGGCCAACGTCCTGACTTTC. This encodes CAWSDIRENGANVLTF.

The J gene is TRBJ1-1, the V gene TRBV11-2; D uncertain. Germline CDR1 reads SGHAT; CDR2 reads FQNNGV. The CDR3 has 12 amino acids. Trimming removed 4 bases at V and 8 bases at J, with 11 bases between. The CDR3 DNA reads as TGTGCCAGCAGCTCGAGAGGTTCCGAAGCTTTCTTT. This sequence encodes CASSSRGSEAFF.

CDR3 region: CASLQGGGTIYF. Written as DNA, the CDR3 is TGTGCCAGCCTACAGGGCGGGGGCACCATATATTTT. The rearrangement joins TRBV6-6 to TRBJ1-3, with D perhaps TRBD1 (6 bases). V lost 8 bases, J lost 9 bases, and 14 bases lay in between. The germline gives CDR1 MNHNY, CDR2 SVGAGI (reference sequence). The CDR3 length is 12 residues.

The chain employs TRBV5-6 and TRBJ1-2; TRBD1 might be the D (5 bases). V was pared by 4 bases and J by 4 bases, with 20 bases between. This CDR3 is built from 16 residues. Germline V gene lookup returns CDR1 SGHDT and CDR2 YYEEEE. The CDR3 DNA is TGTGCCAGCAGCCCCGTTCCGGAGACAGCGCCCTATGGCTACACCTTC. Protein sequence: CASSPVPETAPYGYTF. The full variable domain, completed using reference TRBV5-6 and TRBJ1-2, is DAGVTQSPTHLIKTRGQQVTLRCSPKSGHDTVSWYQQALGQGPQFIFQYYEEEERQRGNFPDRFSGHQFPNYSSELNVNALLLGDSALYLCASSPVPETAPYGYTFGSGTRLTVV.